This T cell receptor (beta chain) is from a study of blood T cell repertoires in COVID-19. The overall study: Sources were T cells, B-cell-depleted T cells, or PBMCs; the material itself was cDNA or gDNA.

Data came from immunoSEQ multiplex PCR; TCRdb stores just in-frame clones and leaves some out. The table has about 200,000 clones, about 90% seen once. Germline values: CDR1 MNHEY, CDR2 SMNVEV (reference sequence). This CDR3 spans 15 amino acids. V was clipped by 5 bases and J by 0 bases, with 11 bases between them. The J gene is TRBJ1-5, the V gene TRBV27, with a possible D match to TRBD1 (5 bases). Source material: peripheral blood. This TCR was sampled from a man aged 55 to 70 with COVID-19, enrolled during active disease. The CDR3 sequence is CASSVFRGSNQPQHF. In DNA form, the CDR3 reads TGTGCCAGCAGTGTTTTTAGGGGTAGCAATCAGCCCCAGCATTTT.